This TCR beta chain came from a study of tumor-infiltrating lymphocytes in primary liver carcinoma. Background on the study: Surgical resection was used to treat these primary liver carcinoma patients. Both sexes were represented among patients, who were 30 to 69 years old. Tumor lesions were T1-T3 N0M0 and spanned about 4 to 11 cm.

RNA was extracted from whole blood without cell sorting, alongside germline DNA. CDR1 is SGHAT and CDR2 is FQNNGV in the germline V gene. This CDR3 comprises 12 residues. Study outcomes and limitations: Bulk, unsorted sampling meant CD4+ and CD8+ repertoires went uncompared.

A constant-region primer served to make TCR beta cDNA from roughly 460 ng total RNA. Employing slightly modified ARM-PCR, three nested multiplex PCR rounds were run, and these gave rise to the TCR beta libraries. A C-beta reverse primer was combined with TRBV1-TRBV30 forward primers in the first two PCR rounds, and each round had roughly 9 cycles. TCRdb re-analysed the multiplex PCR reads in MiXCR, keeping a single row per CDR3 protein. The sample has about 200,000 distinct CDR3 sequences, less than 70% seen once; the top ten hold about 7.1%. About this clonotype itself: The target antigen is unknown. A read error may account for a junction end that differs from germline.

The clonotype comes from a woman aged 60-70 years with primary liver carcinoma and hepatitis B virus infection. The sequenced material came from peripheral blood. The V gene is TRBV11-2, the J gene TRBJ2-1; D not certain. The CDR3 coding sequence is TGTACCAGCAGTCCCGACTCGGTGGGGCAGTTCTTC. This codes for CTSSPDSVGQFF.